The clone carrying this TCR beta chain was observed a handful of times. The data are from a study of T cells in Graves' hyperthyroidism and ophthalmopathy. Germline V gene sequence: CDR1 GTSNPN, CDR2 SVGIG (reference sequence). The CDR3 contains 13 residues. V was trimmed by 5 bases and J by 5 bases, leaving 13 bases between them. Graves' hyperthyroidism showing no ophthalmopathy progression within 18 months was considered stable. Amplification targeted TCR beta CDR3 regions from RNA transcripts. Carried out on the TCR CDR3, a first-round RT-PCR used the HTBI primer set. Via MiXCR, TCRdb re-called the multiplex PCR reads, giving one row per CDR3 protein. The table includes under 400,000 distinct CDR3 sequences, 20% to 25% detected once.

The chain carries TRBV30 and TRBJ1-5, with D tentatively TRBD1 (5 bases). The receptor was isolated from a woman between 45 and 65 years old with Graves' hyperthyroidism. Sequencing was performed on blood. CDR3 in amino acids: CAWATDIHQPQHF. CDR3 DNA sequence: TGTGCCTGGGCGACAGATATTCATCAGCCCCAGCATTTT. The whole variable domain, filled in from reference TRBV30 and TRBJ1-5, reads SQTIHQWPATLVQPVGSPLSLECTVEGTSNPNLYWYRQAAGRGLQLLFYSVGIGQISSEVPQNLSASRPQDRQFILSSKKLLLSDSGFYLCAWATDIHQPQHFGDGTRLSIL.